The clone carrying this TCR beta chain was observed at least ten times. What it binds is not known. This specimen comes from a study of metastatic and nonmetastatic thyroid tumors. As for the study in general: Repertoire comparison spanned blood and tumor or nodule tissue of malignant and benign thyroid patients. Study results and limitations: TCR beta diversity was reportedly significantly higher in malignant thyroid tumors than benign nodules, in blood and tumor.

In the study's own analysis: Researchers built a distant-metastasis classifier for papillary thyroid cancer that drew on CDR3 differences across clinicopathological groups. Using MiXCR, TCRdb reanalyzed the PCR reads. In this record, the V and J calls reflect TCRdb's handling and not the investigators' own analysis. Found here are tens of thousands of clones, 24% of them singletons; the top ten hold 6.4%. Ahead of thyroid surgery, no patient had received treatment of any kind. The length of the CDR3 is 14 residues. The V gene lost 2 bases and the J gene lost 6 bases, with 11 bases spanning the gap. Germline CDR1 reads WSHSY; CDR2 reads SAAADI.

The TCR originated in a female donor with papillary thyroid cancer or a benign thyroid nodule (not recorded which). Some clones in this sample may be carry-over from other donors' samples. The sequenced material came from tumor tissue. The V gene is TRBV10-2, the J gene TRBJ2-1; D ambiguous. The CDR3 here is CASSETSSGNEQFF. For the CDR3, the DNA is TGCGCCAGCAGTGAGACCTCCTCAGGCAATGAGCAGTTCTTC.